The rows below give T cell receptor beta chains drawn from one sample of a study of blood T cell repertoires in COVID-19. Profiling relied on immunoSEQ multiplex PCR, and the TCRdb table lists in-frame clones only, not all of them. The table lists about 55,000 clones, approximately 90% of them singletons, with 3% to 4.5% in the top ten. The sample was peripheral blood. Source of these receptors: a man aged 40-55 years with COVID-19, enrolled during active disease. The CDR3 runs from the conserved cysteine through the conserved F or W. Each record gives: CDR3 protein, CDR3 DNA, D gene, clone size, V gene, J gene. A D gene is named only where the DNA matches it firmly. Expanded clones get a size class; other rows say once, few or many, or leave the size out.

CDR3 protein: CASSSGTGTYGYTF; CDR3 DNA: TGTGCCAGCAGTTCCGGGACAGGGACCTATGGCTACACCTTC; D gene: TRBD1; clone size: .; V gene: TRBV2; J gene: TRBJ1-2
CDR3 protein: CASSPNREGYTF; CDR3 DNA: TGTGCCAGCAGTCCCAACAGGGAGGGCTACACCTTC; D gene: .; clone size: .; V gene: TRBV12-3/TRBV12-4; J gene: TRBJ1-2
CDR3 protein: CSAGTGANEQFF; CDR3 DNA: TGCAGCGCCGGGACAGGGGCAAATGAGCAGTTCTTC; D gene: TRBD1; clone size: .; V gene: TRBV29-1; J gene: TRBJ2-1
CDR3 protein: CSGGQGSYNEQFF; CDR3 DNA: TGCAGCGGAGGACAGGGCTCCTACAATGAGCAGTTCTTC; D gene: TRBD1; clone size: .; V gene: TRBV29-1; J gene: TRBJ2-1
CDR3 protein: CASSVVPSTDTQYF; CDR3 DNA: TGTGCCAGCAGCGTAGTTCCTAGCACAGATACGCAGTATTTT; D gene: .; clone size: .; V gene: TRBV9; J gene: TRBJ2-3
CDR3 protein: CASITGDNSPLHF; CDR3 DNA: TGTGCCAGCATAACAGGGGATAATTCACCCCTCCACTTT; D gene: TRBD1; clone size: once; V gene: TRBV28; J gene: TRBJ1-6
CDR3 protein: CSVEGQGSEKLFF; CDR3 DNA: TGCAGCGTCGAGGGACAGGGTTCGGAAAAACTGTTTTTT; D gene: TRBD1; clone size: .; V gene: TRBV29-1; J gene: TRBJ1-4
CDR3 protein: CASSPYRDSTDTQYF; CDR3 DNA: TGTGCCAGCAGTCCGTACAGGGACAGCACAGATACGCAGTATTTT; D gene: .; clone size: .; V gene: TRBV28; J gene: TRBJ2-3
CDR3 protein: CASSSSPWANTEAFF; CDR3 DNA: TGTGCCAGTAGCTCTTCACCATGGGCGAACACTGAAGCTTTCTTT; D gene: .; clone size: once; V gene: TRBV19; J gene: TRBJ1-1
CDR3 protein: CASSLLQGIGYTF; CDR3 DNA: TGTGCCAGCAGTTTACTTCAGGGGATAGGCTACACCTTC; D gene: .; clone size: .; V gene: TRBV28; J gene: TRBJ1-2
CDR3 protein: CASSWGLAGTNTGELFF; CDR3 DNA: TGCGCCAGCAGCTGGGGACTAGCGGGAACGAACACCGGGGAGCTGTTTTTT; D gene: TRBD2; clone size: .; V gene: TRBV5-1; J gene: TRBJ2-2
CDR3 protein: CASSPMGQAATDTQYF; CDR3 DNA: TGTGCCAGCAGCCCCATGGGACAGGCGGCCACAGATACGCAGTATTTT; D gene: TRBD1; clone size: .; V gene: TRBV4-2; J gene: TRBJ2-3
CDR3 protein: CASSPGLAVNPANTGELFF; CDR3 DNA: TGTGCCAGCAGCCCTGGACTAGCGGTGAACCCCGCGAACACCGGGGAGCTGTTTTTT; D gene: TRBD2; clone size: few; V gene: TRBV5-4; J gene: TRBJ2-2
CDR3 protein: CAIRGSYGYTF; CDR3 DNA: TGTGCCATTAGGGGCTCCTATGGCTACACCTTC; D gene: .; clone size: .; V gene: TRBV12-3/TRBV12-4; J gene: TRBJ1-2
CDR3 protein: CASSQGRAYEQYF; CDR3 DNA: TGTGCCAGTAGTCAGGGAAGAGCCTACGAGCAGTACTTC; D gene: .; clone size: .; V gene: TRBV19; J gene: TRBJ2-7
CDR3 protein: CATRRQGGTGELFF; CDR3 DNA: TGTGCCACCAGGCGGCAGGGGGGCACCGGGGAGCTGTTTTTT; D gene: .; clone size: .; V gene: TRBV15; J gene: TRBJ2-2
CDR3 protein: CASSPGSTVNTEAFF; CDR3 DNA: TGCGCCAGCAGCCCGGGATCAACTGTGAACACTGAAGCTTTCTTT; D gene: .; clone size: .; V gene: TRBV5-1; J gene: TRBJ1-1
CDR3 protein: CASSQVPGKLQETQYF; CDR3 DNA: TGCGCCAGCAGCCAAGTCCCCGGGAAGTTACAAGAGACCCAGTACTTC; D gene: .; clone size: .; V gene: TRBV4-1; J gene: TRBJ2-5
CDR3 protein: CASSPRGATEAFF; CDR3 DNA: TGTGCCAGCAGCCCTAGGGGTGCGACTGAAGCTTTCTTT; D gene: .; clone size: .; V gene: TRBV2; J gene: TRBJ1-1
CDR3 protein: CASSLPGRSTGELFF; CDR3 DNA: TGTGCCAGCAGCTTACCCGGGAGGTCCACCGGGGAGCTGTTTTTT; D gene: TRBD2; clone size: .; V gene: TRBV7-2; J gene: TRBJ2-2
CDR3 protein: CASSIQGTSGNTIYF; CDR3 DNA: TGTGCCAGTAGTATCCAGGGGACCTCTGGAAACACCATATATTTT; D gene: .; clone size: .; V gene: TRBV19; J gene: TRBJ1-3
CDR3 protein: CASSDFIAGLYNEQFF; CDR3 DNA: TGTGCCAGCAGTGACTTTATCGCGGGTCTCTACAATGAGCAGTTCTTC; D gene: .; clone size: .; V gene: TRBV6-1; J gene: TRBJ2-1
CDR3 protein: CASSPDLPGTPATRIYSPLHF; CDR3 DNA: TGTGCCAGCAGTCCCGACCTCCCCGGGACACCGGCTACTAGGATTTATTCACCCCTCCACTTT; D gene: .; clone size: few; V gene: TRBV27; J gene: TRBJ1-6
CDR3 protein: CATTSSASTDTQYF; CDR3 DNA: TGTGCCACTACATCTAGCGCCAGCACAGATACGCAGTATTTT; D gene: .; clone size: .; V gene: TRBV19; J gene: TRBJ2-3
CDR3 protein: CASSPGGLTFYNEQFF; CDR3 DNA: TGTGCCAGCAGCCCAGGGGGACTCACCTTCTACAATGAGCAGTTCTTC; D gene: .; clone size: .; V gene: TRBV3-1/TRBV3-2; J gene: TRBJ2-1
CDR3 protein: CASSPPRAGGESDTQYF; CDR3 DNA: TGTGCCAGCTCACCACCGAGAGCGGGAGGGGAATCAGATACGCAGTATTTT; D gene: TRBD2; clone size: .; V gene: TRBV18; J gene: TRBJ2-3
CDR3 protein: CASSWGQGNYGYTF; CDR3 DNA: TGTGCCAGCAGCTGGGGTCAGGGAAACTATGGCTACACCTTC; D gene: .; clone size: few; V gene: TRBV5-4; J gene: TRBJ1-2
CDR3 protein: CASRRLAGGYEQYF; CDR3 DNA: TGTGCCAGCAGGAGACTAGCGGGAGGTTACGAGCAGTACTTC; D gene: TRBD2; clone size: .; V gene: TRBV28; J gene: TRBJ2-7
CDR3 protein: CASSQLRGSNQPQHF; CDR3 DNA: TGTGCCAGCAGCCAACTCCGGGGTAGCAATCAGCCCCAGCATTTT; D gene: .; clone size: .; V gene: TRBV3-1/TRBV3-2; J gene: TRBJ1-5
CDR3 protein: CSASGTEAFF; CDR3 DNA: TGCAGTGCTAGCGGCACTGAAGCTTTCTTT; D gene: .; clone size: .; V gene: TRBV20-1; J gene: TRBJ1-1
CDR3 protein: CASRPQGPNTEAFF; CDR3 DNA: TGTGCCAGCAGACCACAGGGGCCGAACACTGAAGCTTTCTTT; D gene: TRBD1; clone size: once; V gene: TRBV6-5; J gene: TRBJ1-1
CDR3 protein: CASSQDIFGNQPQHF; CDR3 DNA: TGTGCCAGCAGTCAGGACATTTTTGGCAATCAGCCCCAGCATTTT; D gene: .; clone size: .; V gene: TRBV5-8; J gene: TRBJ1-5
CDR3 protein: CASSPGVGSTEAFF; CDR3 DNA: TGTGCCAGCAGCCCCGGGGTCGGGAGCACTGAAGCTTTCTTT; D gene: .; clone size: few; V gene: TRBV11-2; J gene: TRBJ1-1
CDR3 protein: CASSIGGTGGYEQYF; CDR3 DNA: TGTGCCAGTAGTATCGGCGGGACAGGGGGCTACGAGCAGTACTTC; D gene: TRBD1; clone size: .; V gene: TRBV19; J gene: TRBJ2-7
CDR3 protein: CASSLGTGQETQYF; CDR3 DNA: TGTGCCAGCAGCCTAGGGACTGGGCAAGAGACCCAGTACTTC; D gene: .; clone size: .; V gene: TRBV5-4; J gene: TRBJ2-5
CDR3 protein: CASSFEVNEQYF; CDR3 DNA: TGTGCCAGCAGTTTCGAGGTGAACGAGCAGTACTTC; D gene: .; clone size: .; V gene: TRBV12-3/TRBV12-4; J gene: TRBJ2-7
CDR3 protein: CASSQGPQETQYF; CDR3 DNA: TGTGCCAGCAGCCAGGGGCCACAAGAGACCCAGTACTTC; D gene: .; clone size: .; V gene: TRBV11-2; J gene: TRBJ2-5
CDR3 protein: CASSFLSGGAETQYF; CDR3 DNA: TGTGCCAGCAGCTTTCTAAGCGGGGGGGCGGAGACCCAGTACTTC; D gene: TRBD2; clone size: .; V gene: TRBV7-8; J gene: TRBJ2-5
CDR3 protein: CSASGQGGYEQYF; CDR3 DNA: TGCAGTGCTAGTGGACAGGGCGGGTACGAGCAGTACTTC; D gene: TRBD1; clone size: .; V gene: TRBV20-1; J gene: TRBJ2-7
CDR3 protein: CVQKIIRRGLGTDTQYF; CDR3 DNA: TGTGTCCAGAAAATAATACGGCGGGGGCTGGGCACAGATACGCAGTATTTT; D gene: .; clone size: .; V gene: TRBV7-5; J gene: TRBJ2-3
CDR3 protein: CAISSQGAEAFF; CDR3 DNA: TGTGCCATCAGTTCACAGGGAGCTGAAGCTTTCTTT; D gene: .; clone size: .; V gene: TRBV10-3; J gene: TRBJ1-1